This T cell receptor beta chain was found in a study of blood T cell repertoires in COVID-19. V lost 6 bases and J lost 0; bases outside the gene matches: 4. Germline V lookup: CDR1 SGHRS, CDR2 YFSETQ. The CDR3 is 14 residues long. Produced via immunoSEQ multiplex PCR; TCRdb's table is partial and in-frame only. The repertoire holds around 100,000 clones, with around nine tenths as singletons. The sequenced material came from peripheral blood. The V call is TRBV5-1, the J call TRBJ2-7; TRBD1 aligns across 9 bases. The TCR comes from an older man with acute or convalescent COVID-19. The CDR3 reads CASTGQGFSYEQYF. The CDR3 DNA reads as TGCGCCAGCACGGGACAGGGATTCTCCTACGAGCAGTACTTC.